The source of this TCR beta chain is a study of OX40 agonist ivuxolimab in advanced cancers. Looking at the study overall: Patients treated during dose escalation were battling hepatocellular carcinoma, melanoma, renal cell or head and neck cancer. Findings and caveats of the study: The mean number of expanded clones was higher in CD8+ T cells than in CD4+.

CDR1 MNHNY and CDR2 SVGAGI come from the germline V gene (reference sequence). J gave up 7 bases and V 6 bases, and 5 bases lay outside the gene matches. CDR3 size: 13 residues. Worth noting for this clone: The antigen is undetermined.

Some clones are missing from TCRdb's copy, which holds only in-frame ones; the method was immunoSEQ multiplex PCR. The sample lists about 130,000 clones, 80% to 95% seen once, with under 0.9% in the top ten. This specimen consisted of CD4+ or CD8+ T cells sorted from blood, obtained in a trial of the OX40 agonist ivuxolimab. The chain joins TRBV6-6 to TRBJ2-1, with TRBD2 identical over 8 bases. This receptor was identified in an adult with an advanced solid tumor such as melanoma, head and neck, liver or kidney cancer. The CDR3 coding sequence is TGTGCCAGCAGCCGGACTAGCTGGAATGAGCAGTTCTTC. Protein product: CASSRTSWNEQFF.